These 18 T cell receptor beta chains were all obtained from the same sample, sequenced in a study of spatial heterogeneity in lung cancer (dated by TCRdb to between 2019 and 2020). What the study reported, not specific to this receptor: The tumor nonsynonymous mutation count correlated with the number of expanded alpha and beta TCRs within the tumor.

Their antigens are not known. The library came from 5' RACE. Sequencing relied on a NextSeq 500. TCRdb reworked the public reads: Q25 trimming with fastp, MiXCR clone assembly, productive beta chains retained. When rows share a CDR3 protein, they turn into one entry using the most common DNA and genes. The sample table lists about 20,000 distinct CDR3 sequences, about 15% of them with a count of one. The ten largest clones take up 25% to 35% of the sample. The sample's time point label, decoded: sample taken at primary tumor resection. The sample consisted of lung tumor tissue, taken at surgery. The receptors originated from a female donor with early-stage non-small cell lung cancer.

This clonotype has just a few counts. The chain combines TRBV6-1 with TRBJ2-3; 13 nucleotides agree with TRBD2. CDR3 size: 16 residues. Germline lookup yields CDR1 MNHNS and CDR2 SASEGT. V lost 3 bases, J lost 4 bases, and 4 bases stayed unmatched. The chain's CDR3 is CASSDPTSGRSDTQYF. The CDR3, as DNA: TGTGCCAGCAGTGACCCGACTAGCGGGAGGTCAGATACGCAGTATTTT.

The chain links TRBV7-9 to TRBJ2-4; the match to TRBD2 covers 7 bases. The V gene's germline CDR1 is SEHNR and CDR2 FQNEAQ (reference sequence). J gave up 8 bases and V 5 bases, and 9 bases lay outside the gene matches. CDR3 length: 14 residues. The CDR3 here is CASSISLALDIQYF. DNA of the CDR3: TGTGCCAGCAGCATCTCACTAGCGTTGGACATTCAGTACTTC.

The sample holds many counts of this clonotype. One junction end does not reproduce the germline sequence, and a read error may be involved. The J gene is TRBJ1-2, the V gene TRBV15, with 9 bases lining up with TRBD1. CDR1 is LNHNV and CDR2 is YYDKDF in the germline V gene (reference sequence). The CDR3 contains 15 residues. DNA of the CDR3: TGTGCCACCAGCAGAGAACAGGGGGCTAAGTATGGCTACACCTTC. Protein: CATSREQGAKYGYTF.

This clonotype has ten or more counts. The chain links TRBV5-1 to TRBJ2-4; 9 bases map to TRBD1. CDR1 and CDR2 (germline): SGHRS, YFSETQ. After removal of 0 bases from V and 9 bases from J, the junction contained 7 bases not matched to a gene. The CDR3 contains 15 residues. CDR3 region: CASSLDRGRLGIQYF. CDR3 coding DNA: TGCGCCAGCAGCTTGGACAGGGGGCGCCTTGGCATTCAGTACTTC.

The chain couples TRBV7-2 to TRBJ2-5; D is unresolved. V was trimmed by 2 bases and J by 1 base, leaving 5 bases between them. The germline CDR1 and CDR2 sequences are SGHTA and FQGNSA. This CDR3 has 13 residues. The CDR3, as DNA: TGTGCCAGCAGCTTAAGCCCCCAAGAGACCCAGTACTTC. Translated, it gives CASSLSPQETQYF.

This clonotype showed up many times. The V call is TRBV12-3 or TRBV12-4, the J call TRBJ2-6; 8 positions agree with TRBD1. Trimming removed 9 bases from V and 0 bases from J; junction bases left unmatched: 13. This CDR3 has 18 amino acids. The CDR3 DNA reads TGTGCCAGTGGCCCCCCGGACAGGGAAGACTCTGGGGCCAACGTCCTGACTTTC. Translation gives CASGPPDREDSGANVLTF.

This clonotype was counted at least ten times. The V call is TRBV4-2, the J call TRBJ2-7, with 9 bases that match TRBD2. Germline lookup yields CDR1 LGHNA and CDR2 YNFKEQ. The CDR3 is made up of 16 amino acids. V trimming: 0 bases; J trimming: 5 bases; junction bases outside the gene matches: 8. CDR3 in DNA: TGTGCCAGCAGCCAAGATCCCGGCGGGAGGGGGAACGAGCAGTACTTC. It codes for CASSQDPGGRGNEQYF.

This clonotype was seen many times. V usage is TRBV28 and J usage is TRBJ2-5; 7 nucleotides agree with TRBD2. The CDR3 consists of 14 residues. Germline trimming cut 6 bases from V and 3 bases from J; bases unmatched to any gene: 7. Germline lookup yields CDR1 MDHEN and CDR2 SYDVKM. CDR3 in amino acids: CASRGRVLKETQYF. CDR3 bases: TGTGCCAGCAGGGGGAGGGTCCTGAAAGAGACCCAGTACTTC. Supplemented by reference TRBV28 and TRBJ2-5, the full variable domain reads DVKVTQSSRYLVKRTGEKVFLECVQDMDHENMFWYRQDPGLGLRLIYFSYDVKMKEKGDIPEGYSVSREKKERFSLILESASTNQTSMYLCASRGRVLKETQYFGPGTRLLVL.

This clonotype was counted between two and nine times. The chain carries TRBV20-1 and TRBJ2-5, with 9 nucleotides matching TRBD1. Germline loops: CDR1 DFQATT, CDR2 SNEGSKA (reference sequence). There are 16 residues in the CDR3. V lost 4 bases to trimming and J lost 6 bases; unmatched junction nucleotides: 15. The CDR3 DNA sequence: TGCAGTGCTATACAGGGGGCTGCGCCCTTGGTCCAGACCCAGTACTTC. As protein: CSAIQGAAPLVQTQYF.

This clonotype is labeled as large. V is TRBV20-1 and J is TRBJ2-7; D possibly corresponds to TRBD2 (6 bases). Germline V gene data show CDR1 as DFQATT and CDR2 as SNEGSKA (reference sequence). The CDR3 loop spans 14 amino acids. The ends were cut back, 3 bases at V and 2 bases at J, with 14 bases in the middle. CDR3 DNA: TGCAGTGCTAGGCGGGGAACCTTACCCTACGAGCAGTACTTC. Translation gives CSARRGTLPYEQYF.

The table lists this clonotype with a few counts. V usage is TRBV27 and J usage is TRBJ2-3; D gene ambiguous. The CDR3 is 14 amino acids. The germline V and J ends were trimmed by 2 bases and 4 bases, with 10 bases remaining between them. Germline lookup yields CDR1 MNHEY and CDR2 SMNVEV (reference sequence). The CDR3 loop is CASSLTTAPDTQYF. In DNA form, the CDR3 reads TGTGCCAGCAGTTTAACGACGGCGCCAGATACGCAGTATTTT.

The chain couples TRBV12-3 or TRBV12-4 to TRBJ2-5, with D perhaps matching TRBD1 (5 bases). There are 14 residues in the CDR3. Trimming pared 1 base from V and 7 bases from J, leaving 13 bases between. The CDR3 DNA is TGTGCCAGCAGTTTAGACAGGACGTTGGGGACCCAGTACTTC. Translating it yields CASSLDRTLGTQYF.

In this sample, this clonotype turned up a few times. This sequence joins TRBV20-1 and TRBJ2-7, with D possibly TRBD1 on 6 matching bases. Trimming cost V 2 bases and J 5 bases, with 19 bases left between them. The CDR3 is 15 amino acids. Germline values: CDR1 DFQATT, CDR2 SNEGSKA (reference sequence). The CDR3: CSARIWAGAGHEQYF. The CDR3 DNA is TGCAGTGCTAGAATTTGGGCAGGGGCAGGACACGAGCAGTACTTC.

The V call is TRBV10-3, the J call TRBJ2-1; 9 positions match TRBD1. This CDR3 is 15 amino acids long. CDR1 and CDR2 from the germline V gene are ENHRY and SYGVKD. Trimming at V came to 8 bases and at J to 6 bases, leaving 11 bases not matched to a gene. CDR3 loop: CAIAKGQGEVNEQFF. CDR3 sequence (DNA): TGTGCCATCGCCAAGGGACAGGGCGAGGTCAATGAGCAGTTCTTC.

This clonotype was seen only a few times. The chain has TRBV29-1 and TRBJ2-2; D not resolved. This CDR3 is built from 11 residues. Trimming took off 5 bases at V and 2 bases at J, with 3 bases between the two ends. The germline gives CDR1 SQVTM, CDR2 ANQGSEA. CDR3 in amino acids: CSVYNTGELFF. The CDR3 coding sequence is TGCAGCGTTTACAACACCGGGGAGCTGTTTTTT.

In this sample, this clonotype turned up a few times. The rearrangement uses TRBV29-1 and TRBJ2-7, with 7 bases aligning to TRBD2. Germline values: CDR1 SQVTM, CDR2 ANQGSEA. The J segment lost 0 bases and the V segment lost 5 bases, leaving 13 bases of the junction unmatched. CDR3 length: 16 amino acids. This CDR3 is CSVYGGGTASSYEQYF. The CDR3 DNA sequence: TGCAGCGTTTATGGGGGGGGGACTGCGAGCTCCTACGAGCAGTACTTC.

This clonotype was counted many times. The chain carries TRBV7-6 and TRBJ2-2; D gene ambiguous. This CDR3 is 15 amino acids long. Trimming left V 1 base short and J 1 base short, with 7 bases between. The germline V gene has CDR1 SGHVS and CDR2 FNYEAQ. The CDR3 nucleotides are TGTGCCAGCAGCTTAGAGGGCAGGAACACCGGGGAGCTGTTTTTT. As protein: CASSLEGRNTGELFF.

Notes on this clonotype: A much larger clone differs from this one at a single base, so this may be a read error. V gene TRBV27 combines with J gene TRBJ2-1, with 10 bases identical to TRBD2. The J call may be mistaken, given a closer DNA end match to TRBJ2-7. Germline CDR1 MNHEY, CDR2 SMNVEV (reference sequence). The CDR3 has 14 residues. The CDR3 here is CASTPSGRVNEQYF. The CDR3 nucleotides are TGTGCCAGCACCCCTAGCGGGAGAGTCAATGAGCAGTACTTC.